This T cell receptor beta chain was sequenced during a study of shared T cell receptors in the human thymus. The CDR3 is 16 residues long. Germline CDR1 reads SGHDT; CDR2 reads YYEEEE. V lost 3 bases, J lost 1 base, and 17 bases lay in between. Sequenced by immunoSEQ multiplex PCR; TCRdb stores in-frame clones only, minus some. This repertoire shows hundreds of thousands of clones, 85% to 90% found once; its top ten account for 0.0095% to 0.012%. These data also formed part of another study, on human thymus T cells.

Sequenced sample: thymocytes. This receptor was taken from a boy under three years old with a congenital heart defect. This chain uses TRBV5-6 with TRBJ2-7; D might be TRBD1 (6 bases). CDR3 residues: CASSSGAGQQSYEQYF. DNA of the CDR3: TGTGCCAGCAGCTCCGGGGCAGGACAGCAATCCTACGAGCAGTACTTC.